Shown below are 25 T cell receptor beta chains from a single sample sequenced in a study of shared clonotypes between healthy human individuals. This table comes from immunoSEQ multiplex PCR, and its TCRdb copy is limited to in-frame clones, with some not included. This table holds about 1.5 million clones, 98% found once. Material for sequencing was naive CD4+ T cells sorted from blood. The subset is: CD45RA+ positively selected. All receptors derive from a man aged 25-45 years in good health.

The CDR3 reads CASSQSGPTYEQYF. In nucleotides, the CDR3 is TGTGCCAGCAGTCAATCGGGGCCCACCTACGAGCAGTACTTC. The chain has TRBV28 and TRBJ2-7; possibly TRBD1 or TRBD2 for D (5 bases each). Germline CDR1 and CDR2: MDHEN and SYDVKM. CDR3 length: 14 amino acids. Trimming shortened V by 5 bases and J by 2 bases, and 13 bases separated the two germline ends.

The chain couples TRBV7-6 to TRBJ2-5, with 13 bases lining up with TRBD2. The junction had 6 bases not matched to a gene; V was cut back by 5 bases and J by 3 bases. CDR3 length: 16 residues. CDR1 is SGHVS and CDR2 is FNYEAQ in the germline V gene. The CDR3 nucleotides are TGTGCCAGCAGCCCTACGGGACTAGCGGGAAAAGAGACCCAGTACTTC. Protein product: CASSPTGLAGKETQYF.

This chain links TRBV19 with TRBJ1-1, with D perhaps TRBD1 (5 bases). Germline V CDR1 and CDR2: LNHDA, SQIVND (reference sequence). This CDR3 has 13 amino acids. Trimming took off 7 bases at V and 4 bases at J, with 13 bases between the two ends. CDR3 in DNA: TGTGCCAGTACCAAACAGGAGGGCACTGAAGCTTTCTTT. The encoded protein is CASTKQEGTEAFF.

The chain combines TRBV7-9 with TRBJ1-4; 7 bases map to TRBD1. There are 14 residues in the CDR3. V was clipped by 8 bases and J by 7 bases; unmatched bases: 10. CDR1 SEHNR and CDR2 FQNEAQ come from the germline V gene (reference sequence). This CDR3 reads CASQGGNRGEKLFF. In DNA form, the CDR3 reads TGTGCCAGCCAGGGGGGGAACCGCGGTGAAAAACTGTTTTTT.

The chain recombines TRBV7-2 with TRBJ2-1; D remains ambiguous. The CDR3 is 9 amino acids. CDR1 and CDR2 from the germline V gene are SGHTA and FQGNSA. V was pared by 4 bases and J by 11 bases, with 3 bases between. The CDR3 protein is CASSSQQFF. The CDR3 DNA follows: TGTGCCAGCAGCTCTCAGCAGTTCTTC.

V is TRBV5-1 and J is TRBJ1-1; D uncertain. CDR3 length: 13 amino acids. Germline V gene data show CDR1 as SGHRS and CDR2 as YFSETQ. Trimming stripped 1 base from V and 0 bases from J, with 4 bases between. The CDR3 DNA reads TGCGCCAGCAGCTTGTGGATGAACACTGAAGCTTTCTTT. This codes for CASSLWMNTEAFF.

This clone was seen just once. CDR3 sequence: CASSRDWQDEQFF. The CDR3 DNA follows: TGTGCCAGCAGCCGGGACTGGCAGGATGAGCAGTTCTTC. V and J are TRBV5-4 and TRBJ2-1; a possible D gene is TRBD2 (6 bases). Trimming removed 4 bases at V and 8 bases at J, with 13 bases between. CDR3 size: 13 residues. Germline assignment: CDR1 SGHNT and CDR2 YYREEE (reference sequence).

As for this clone: Different DNA sequences within this sample yield the same CDR3. The chain links TRBV20-1 to TRBJ2-5; D gene uncertain. The CDR3 is 11 amino acids. From germline, CDR1 is DFQATT and CDR2 SNEGSKA (reference sequence). V was shortened by 5 bases and J by 3 bases, with 7 bases between the two germline ends. CDR3 sequence reads: CSAPTEETQYF. The CDR3 region has the DNA TGCAGTGCTCCAACAGAAGAGACCCAGTACTTC.

This clone was recorded only once. The chain uses TRBV5-4 and TRBJ1-2; D remains unclear. The CDR3 is 14 amino acids. Germline CDR1 and CDR2: SGHNT and YYREEE (reference sequence). Between the trimmed V and J ends, which lost 6 bases and 0 bases, there was a span of 12 bases. The CDR3 nucleotides are TGTGCCAGCACTCCAAATGTAGCTAACTATGGCTACACCTTC. It encodes CASTPNVANYGYTF.

This chain connects TRBV6-5 to TRBJ2-7; unclear D gene. Looked up from germline, CDR1 is MNHEY and CDR2 is SVGAGI. The CDR3 is 14 amino acids. V shed 2 bases and J shed 2 bases, with 10 bases lying between them. CDR3 amino acids: CASSYARSAYEQYF. CDR3 nucleotide sequence: TGTGCCAGCAGTTACGCCAGGAGCGCCTACGAGCAGTACTTC.

The CDR3 DNA follows: TGTGCCAGTAGTACAGACTACAATGAGCAGTTCTTC. This translates into CASSTDYNEQFF. The chain uses TRBV19 and TRBJ2-1, with D unclear. The CDR3 runs to 12 residues. Germline V gene lookup returns CDR1 LNHDA and CDR2 SQIVND (reference sequence). V was clipped by 4 bases and J by 3 bases, with 4 bases between them.

V usage is TRBV18 and J usage is TRBJ2-6; 10 nucleotides line up with TRBD1. V lost 2 bases and J lost 0; bases outside the gene matches: 10. The CDR3 loop spans 20 amino acids. Germline assignment: CDR1 KGHSH and CDR2 LQKENI. The DNA of the CDR3 is TGTGCCAGCTCACCAAAAGGCTGGACAGGGGGGAGCTCTGGGGCCAACGTCCTGACTTTC. Translating gives CASSPKGWTGGSSGANVLTF.

The rearrangement joins TRBV5-4 to TRBJ2-5, with TRBD2 as a possible D gene (5 bases). Trimming stripped 0 bases from V and 4 bases from J, with 13 bases between. Germline V gene sequence: CDR1 SGHNT, CDR2 YYREEE (reference sequence). The CDR3 is 15 amino acids. For the CDR3, the DNA is TGTGCCAGCAGCTTGGTTCCCCCGGGGTTAGAGACCCAGTACTTC. This sequence encodes CASSLVPPGLETQYF.

This chain links TRBV7-8 with TRBJ2-3, with D perhaps TRBD2 (6 bases). Germline V gene sequence: CDR1 SGHVS, CDR2 FQNEAQ. The CDR3 covers 15 residues. V lost 5 bases to trimming and J lost 2 bases, with 14 bases between them. CDR3 DNA: TGTGCCAGCAGCCCTAATACGGGAGTCACAGATACGCAGTATTTT. This sequence encodes CASSPNTGVTDTQYF.

This rearrangement joins TRBV18 to TRBJ1-1; D not resolved. The V and J ends lost 1 base and 3 bases respectively, with 12 bases between them. Per germline, CDR1 KGHSH and CDR2 LQKENI. The CDR3 extends over 15 amino acids. The CDR3 reads CASSPLNIPDTEAFF. CDR3 bases: TGTGCCAGCTCACCACTAAATATTCCGGACACTGAAGCTTTCTTT.

CDR3 DNA sequence: TGTGCCAGCAGTCCGGACAGGGTCACTGAAGCTTTCTTT. Translation gives CASSPDRVTEAFF. The chain has TRBV28 and TRBJ1-1; 8 nucleotides agree with TRBD1. The CDR3 sequence is 13 residues long. V lost 5 bases to trimming and J lost 4 bases; unmatched junction nucleotides: 3. CDR1 and CDR2 (germline): MDHEN, SYDVKM.

This clone showed up just once. The rearrangement links TRBV2 to TRBJ1-5; D is ambiguous. Trimming cost V 4 bases and J 6 bases, with 7 bases left between them. The CDR3 extends over 12 amino acids. CDR1 is SNHLY, CDR2 FYNNEI, per germline. This chain's CDR3 is CASSGEVQPQHF. The CDR3 region has the DNA TGTGCCAGCAGTGGTGAGGTTCAGCCCCAGCATTTT.

CDR3 protein: CASSLSASSRARMDNEQFF. The DNA for the CDR3 is TGTGCCAGCAGTTTAAGCGCTAGCTCGCGGGCTAGAATGGACAATGAGCAGTTCTTC. V gene TRBV27 combines with J gene TRBJ2-1, with TRBD2 as a possible D gene (5 bases). Germline V gene sequence: CDR1 MNHEY, CDR2 SMNVEV (reference sequence). The ends were cut back, 2 bases at V and 5 bases at J, with 25 bases in the middle. The CDR3 is 19 amino acids.

The rearrangement joins TRBV29-1 to TRBJ1-1, with D possibly matching TRBD1 (5 bases). There are 13 residues in the CDR3. Deletions cut 5 bases from V and 5 bases from J, with 15 bases between. Looked up from germline, CDR1 is SQVTM and CDR2 is ANQGSEA. The CDR3 loop is CSVCQGEWTEAFF. CDR3 sequence (DNA): TGCAGCGTTTGTCAGGGCGAATGGACTGAAGCTTTCTTT.

This chain links TRBV5-8 with TRBJ2-5; a possible D gene is TRBD2 (6 bases). The CDR3 totals 12 residues. V was cut by 2 bases and J by 7 bases, with 9 bases left in between. Germline V gene lookup returns CDR1 SGHTS and CDR2 YDEGEE. The CDR3 sequence: CASSLIGGTQYF. The DNA for the CDR3 is TGTGCCAGCAGCTTAATCGGGGGGACCCAGTACTTC. Complete variable domain (other parts from reference TRBV5-8 and TRBJ2-5): EAGVTQSPTHLIKTRGQQATLRCSPISGHTSVYWYQQALGLGLQFLLWYDEGEERNRGNFPPRFSGRQFPNYSSELNVNALELEDSALYLCASSLIGGTQYFGPGTRLLVL.

This chain links TRBV25-1 with TRBJ1-2; 7 bases fit TRBD1. V lost 3 bases and J lost 4; bases outside the gene matches: 2. The CDR3 totals 13 residues. Germline V lookup: CDR1 MGHDK, CDR2 SYGVNS. DNA of the CDR3: TGTGCCAGCAGTGAGAGACAGGGCTATGGCTACACCTTC. It translates to CASSERQGYGYTF.

The rearrangement uses TRBV9 and TRBJ2-7, with TRBD2 identical over 7 bases. V dropped 4 bases and J dropped 2; count of bases not matched to a gene: 6. Germline-derived CDR1 and CDR2 are SGDLS and YYNGEE. The CDR3 loop spans 14 amino acids. The CDR3 region has the DNA TGTGCCAGCAGCCGGGGGACTAACCCCTACGAGCAGTACTTC. Encoded protein: CASSRGTNPYEQYF.

The gene calls are TRBV5-1 and TRBJ1-2; D not certain. This CDR3 is built from 13 residues. Trimming removed 0 bases from V and 8 bases from J, with 11 bases in between. Per germline, CDR1 SGHRS and CDR2 YFSETQ. The CDR3 nucleotides read TGCGCCAGCAGCTTGGCCAATTTGGGAGGCTACACCTTC. It is translated as CASSLANLGGYTF.

This CDR3 is CATSKGGNNEQFF. CDR3 bases: TGTGCCACCAGCAAGGGCGGGAACAATGAGCAGTTCTTC. This sequence joins TRBV15 and TRBJ2-1; possible D gene TRBD2, 6 bases. The V and J ends lost 4 bases and 5 bases respectively, with 9 bases between them. This CDR3 region has 13 residues. Germline loops: CDR1 LNHNV, CDR2 YYDKDF (reference sequence).

The chain joins TRBV4-3 to TRBJ1-4; TRBD1 aligns across 7 bases. Germline V gene lookup returns CDR1 LGHNA and CDR2 YSLEER. This CDR3 has 14 residues. The V and J ends lost 1 base and 8 bases, in that order; junction bases with no gene match: 4. The CDR3 reads CASSQGRGLEKLFF. DNA for the CDR3: TGCGCCAGCAGCCAAGGCAGGGGGTTGGAAAAACTGTTTTTT.